A single sample is the source of the 21 T cell receptor beta chains below, sequenced in a study of cytotoxic CD8 clonotypes in ibrutinib-treated CLL. TCRdb's copy holds only in-frame clones and misses some; the assay was immunoSEQ multiplex PCR. This sample has roughly 130,000 clones, with 79% found just once. The sample was PBMCs, taken after 12 months of ibrutinib treatment. The receptor source for this set is a human donor with chronic lymphocytic leukemia.

The chain has TRBV28 and TRBJ2-7; weak D call: TRBD1 (6 bases). V was cut by 5 bases and J by 3 bases, with 23 bases left in between. Germline CDR1 is MDHEN and CDR2 is SYDVKM. The CDR3 totals 17 residues. The DNA of the CDR3 is TGTGCCAGCAGTCGAGGTACAGGGAAGTTTGTGGACTACGAGCAGTACTTC. It translates to CASSRGTGKFVDYEQYF. Full variable domain (missing parts from reference TRBV28 and TRBJ2-7): DVKVTQSSRYLVKRTGEKVFLECVQDMDHENMFWYRQDPGLGLRLIYFSYDVKMKEKGDIPEGYSVSREKKERFSLILESASTNQTSMYLCASSRGTGKFVDYEQYFGPGTRLTVT.

This sequence joins TRBV11-2 and TRBJ2-3, with 13 bases matching TRBD2. The CDR3 has 16 amino acids. V shed 1 base, J shed 8 bases, and the junction held 6 bases outside the gene matches. CDR1 and CDR2 from the germline V gene are SGHAT and FQNNGV. In DNA, the CDR3 is TGTGCCAGCAGCTTAGCGTTACTAGCGGGAGGGGGTACGCAGTATTTT. It codes for CASSLALLAGGGTQYF.

This chain links TRBV4-3 with TRBJ2-2, with 7 nucleotides matching TRBD1. With V trimmed by 0 bases and J by 4 bases, 8 bases remained unmatched. The CDR3 is 17 amino acids. The germline V gene encodes CDR1 LGHNA and CDR2 YSLEER. The CDR3 DNA follows: TGCGCCAGCAGCCAAGATATGGGACAGTCCTTCACCGGGGAGCTGTTTTTT. As protein: CASSQDMGQSFTGELFF.

CDR3 DNA: TGTGCCAGCAGTGAAGAGGTATTTCGGCGGACCCAGTACTTC. Encoded protein: CASSEEVFRRTQYF. V and J are TRBV6-7 and TRBJ2-5; unclear D gene. TRBV6-7 is an open reading frame whose function is uncertain. The CDR3 runs to 14 residues. V dropped 5 bases and J dropped 7 bases, with 17 bases sitting between them.

This sequence joins TRBV10-3 and TRBJ2-2; D is unclear. Germline-derived CDR1 and CDR2 are ENHRY and SYGVKD. V dropped 5 bases and J dropped 4 bases, with 11 bases sitting between them. The CDR3 is 14 amino acids. The CDR3 loop reads CAISRPPPTGELFF. In DNA form, the CDR3 reads TGTGCCATCAGTCGGCCGCCACCCACCGGGGAGCTGTTTTTT.

The table lists this clone with a count of one. The J gene is TRBJ2-7, the V gene TRBV30; 10 bases fit TRBD1. After removal of 5 bases from V and 4 bases from J, the junction contained 5 bases not matched to a gene. This CDR3 contains 13 residues. CDR1 GTSNPN and CDR2 SVGIG come from the germline V gene (reference sequence). CDR3 amino acids: CAWHRDRGYEQYF. The DNA for the CDR3 is TGTGCCTGGCACCGGGACAGGGGATACGAGCAGTACTTC.

The V and J genes are TRBV7-2 and TRBJ2-3; TRBD1 agrees at 7 bases. The V gene end was trimmed by 5 bases and the J gene end by 4 bases; junction bases not matched to a gene: 3. Germline CDR1 is SGHTA and CDR2 is FQGNSA. The CDR3 extends over 13 amino acids. The CDR3 bases are TGTGCCAGCAGCGACAGGGTATCAGATACGCAGTATTTT. This gives the protein CASSDRVSDTQYF.

V gene TRBV14 combines with J gene TRBJ2-5; unclear D gene. V lost 1 base to trimming and J lost 4 bases, with 10 bases between them. The V gene's germline CDR1 is SGHDN and CDR2 FVKESK. This CDR3 has 14 amino acids. The CDR3 DNA reads TGTGCCAGCAGCCAAGTATTGTTTCCAGAGACCCAGTACTTC. Translation: CASSQVLFPETQYF. The full variable domain, in which reference TRBV14 and TRBJ2-5 provide the parts outside the CDR3, is EAGVTQFPSHSVIEKGQTVTLRCDPISGHDNLYWYRRVMGKEIKFLLHFVKESKQDESGMPNNRFLAERTGGTYSTLKVQPAELEDSGVYFCASSQVLFPETQYFGPGTRLLVL.

CDR3 bases: TGTGCCAGCAGTTTTCGGTTTGAGGCGGAGTATAGCAATCAGCCCCAGCATTTT. Protein sequence: CASSFRFEAEYSNQPQHF. The chain is built from TRBV27 and TRBJ1-5; the D is unclear. Germline values: CDR1 MNHEY, CDR2 SMNVEV (reference sequence). Trimming left V 3 bases short and J 0 bases short, with 18 bases between. The CDR3 consists of 18 residues.

This sequence joins TRBV5-4 and TRBJ2-1; weak D call: TRBD1 (5 bases). Germline CDR1 SGHNT, CDR2 YYREEE (reference sequence). Trimming pared 1 base from V and 6 bases from J, leaving 17 bases between. CDR3 size: 16 residues. This CDR3 is CASSLIRGQGGNEQFF. DNA of the CDR3: TGTGCCAGCAGCTTGATAAGGGGTCAGGGTGGCAATGAGCAGTTCTTC.

The V gene is TRBV9, the J gene TRBJ1-5, with 9 bases identical to TRBD1. Unmatched junction bases numbered 4, after V lost 0 bases and J lost 9 bases. CDR1 is SGDLS, CDR2 YYNGEE, per germline. The CDR3 spans 14 residues. CDR3: CASSVEDRGGPQHF. CDR3 nucleotide sequence: TGTGCCAGCAGCGTAGAGGACAGGGGAGGGCCCCAGCATTTT.

In this sample, this clone turned up once. The V call is TRBV4-3, the J call TRBJ2-7; D unresolved. Germline V gives CDR1 LGHNA, CDR2 YSLEER. There are 13 residues in the CDR3. With 0 bases removed from V and 7 bases from J, the gap between germline ends came to 10 bases. CDR3 bases: TGCGCCAGCAGCCAAGACCTGGGTCGGGAGCAGTACTTC. As protein: CASSQDLGREQYF.

The V and J genes are TRBV27 and TRBJ1-1, with TRBD1 identical over 9 bases. J lost 4 bases, V lost 5 bases, and 11 bases had no gene match. CDR1 is MNHEY, CDR2 SMNVEV, per germline (reference sequence). The CDR3 has 16 amino acids. DNA for the CDR3: TGTGCCAGCAGTATCCTTTTCACAGGGGGCGTCACTGAAGCTTTCTTT. Its translation is CASSILFTGGVTEAFF.

This sequence joins TRBV7-2 and TRBJ1-2, with D unresolved. The V end lost 0 bases, the J end lost 6 bases, and 17 bases lay between the germline ends. From germline, CDR1 is SGHTA and CDR2 FQGNSA. The CDR3 runs to 16 residues. The CDR3 spells CASSLAPSAGWDGYTF. The CDR3 DNA reads as TGTGCCAGCAGCTTAGCGCCTTCTGCGGGATGGGATGGCTACACCTTC.

The chain is built from TRBV14 and TRBJ2-3; 12 nucleotides align to TRBD2. Looked up from germline, CDR1 is SGHDN and CDR2 is FVKESK. The length of the CDR3 is 17 residues. Trimming took 5 bases from V and 3 from J; bases not matched to a gene: 9. In DNA form, the CDR3 reads TGTGCCAGCAGCGATCGGATCGGACTAGCGGGGACAGATACGCAGTATTTT. Its translation: CASSDRIGLAGTDTQYF.

This clone was counted a single time. The germline gene is not matched at one end of the junction; a read error may be the cause. This chain uses TRBV11-2 with TRBJ2-7, with D tentatively TRBD2 (6 bases). CDR1 and CDR2 from the germline V gene are SGHAT and FQNNGV. This CDR3 is built from 13 residues. This CDR3 reads CASSLAAWDEQYF. CDR3 DNA: TGTGCCAGCAGTTTAGCGGCTTGGGACGAGCAGTACTTC.

The gene calls are TRBV7-8 and TRBJ2-7, with D perhaps being TRBD1 or TRBD2 (5 bases each). The CDR3 has 14 residues. Trimming pared 3 bases from V and 7 bases from J, leaving 16 bases between. Per the germline V gene, CDR1 is SGHVS and CDR2 is FQNEAQ. The CDR3 nucleotides are TGTGCCAGCAGCTTGAGGGGCTACTCGCGTGAGCAGTACTTC. Translated, it gives CASSLRGYSREQYF.

The V and J genes are TRBV29-1 and TRBJ2-7; D is possibly TRBD2 (6 bases). The CDR3 is 13 residues long. The germline CDR1 and CDR2 sequences are SQVTM and ANQGSEA. V shed 7 bases and J shed 5 bases, with 18 bases lying between them. CDR3 sequence: CSAGGGERDEQYF. The CDR3 DNA sequence: TGCAGCGCCGGGGGTGGGGAGCGGGACGAGCAGTACTTC.

V and J are TRBV6-5 and TRBJ2-7; possibly TRBD2 for D (5 bases). The germline V and J ends were trimmed by 2 bases and 4 bases, with 12 bases remaining between them. CDR3 length: 14 residues. CDR1 and CDR2 (germline): MNHEY, SVGAGI. The CDR3 region has the DNA TGTGCCAGCAGTTACCATGGGGAGCAATACGAGCAGTACTTC. Its protein product is CASSYHGEQYEQYF.

This sequence joins TRBV6-5 and TRBJ2-1; TRBD2 matches at 9 bases. Germline V CDR1 and CDR2: MNHEY, SVGAGI. J lost 8 bases, V lost 2 bases, and 10 bases had no gene match. CDR3 length: 16 residues. This CDR3 reads CASSYAGAGGRYEQFF. CDR3 nucleotide sequence: TGTGCCAGCAGTTACGCTGGGGCGGGAGGGCGGTATGAGCAGTTCTTC.

The chain joins TRBV7-2 to TRBJ2-3; 9 nucleotides match TRBD2. The CDR3 is 17 residues long. The trim removed 3 bases at V and 0 bases at J, leaving 7 bases unmatched. The germline CDR1 and CDR2 sequences are SGHTA and FQGNSA. CDR3 sequence: CASSLGGGRASTDTQYF. The CDR3, as DNA: TGTGCCAGCAGCTTGGGAGGCGGGAGGGCTAGCACAGATACGCAGTATTTT.